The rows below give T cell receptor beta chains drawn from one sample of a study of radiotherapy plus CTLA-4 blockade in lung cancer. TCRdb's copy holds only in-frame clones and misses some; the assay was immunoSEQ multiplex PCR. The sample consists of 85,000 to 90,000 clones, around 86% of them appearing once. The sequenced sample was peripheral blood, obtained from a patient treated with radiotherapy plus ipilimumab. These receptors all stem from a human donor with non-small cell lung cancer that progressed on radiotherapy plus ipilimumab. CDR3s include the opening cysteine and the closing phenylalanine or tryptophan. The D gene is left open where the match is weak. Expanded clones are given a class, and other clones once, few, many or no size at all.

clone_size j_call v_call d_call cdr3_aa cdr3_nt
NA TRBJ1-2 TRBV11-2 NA CASSLLSPLYTF TGTGCCAGCAGCTTGCTTAGTCCGCTCTACACCTTC
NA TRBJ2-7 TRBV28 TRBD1 CASSSTGALTYEQYF TGTGCCAGCAGTTCGACAGGGGCGTTGACCTACGAGCAGTACTTC
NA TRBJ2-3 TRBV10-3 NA CAIRGLWSTDTQYF TGTGCCATCAGGGGGTTATGGAGTACAGATACGCAGTATTTT
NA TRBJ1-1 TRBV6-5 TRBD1 CASSYSYRGANTEAFF TGTGCCAGCAGTTACTCTTACAGGGGGGCGAACACTGAAGCTTTCTTT
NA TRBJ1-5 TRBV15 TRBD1 CATSADRVRNQPQHF TGTGCCACCAGCGCCGACAGGGTCCGCAATCAGCCCCAGCATTTT
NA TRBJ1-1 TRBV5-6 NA CASSLLGPLMNTEAFF TGTGCCAGCAGCTTGCTCGGACCCCTAATGAACACTGAAGCTTTCTTT
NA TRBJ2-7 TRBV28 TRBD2 CASSLTPGGQYF TGTGCCAGCAGTTTAACGCCGGGAGGGCAGTACTTC
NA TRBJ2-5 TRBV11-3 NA CASSINGEAQYF TGTGCCAGCAGCATCAACGGGGAGGCCCAGTACTTC
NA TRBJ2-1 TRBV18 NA CASSPLALTGNEQFF TGTGCCAGCTCACCCCTAGCGCTGACGGGAAATGAGCAGTTCTTC
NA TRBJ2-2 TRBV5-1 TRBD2 CASSGSGGFTGELFF TGCGCCAGCAGCGGTAGCGGGGGATTTACCGGGGAGCTGTTTTTT
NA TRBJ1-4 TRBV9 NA CASSAEDRNNEKLFF TGTGCCAGCAGCGCGGAGGACAGAAATAATGAAAAACTGTTTTTT
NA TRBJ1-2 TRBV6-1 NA CASRAPAGYGYTF TGTGCCAGCAGGGCCCCGGCAGGTTATGGCTACACCTTC
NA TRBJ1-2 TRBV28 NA CASTTPAGKGYTF TGTGCCAGCACCACCCCCGCGGGGAAAGGCTACACCTTC
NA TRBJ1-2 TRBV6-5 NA CASSYDSGYGYTF TGTGCCAGCAGTTACGACTCAGGGTATGGCTACACCTTC
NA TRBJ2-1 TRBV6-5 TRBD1 CASYRTGGEYNEQFF TGTGCCAGCTACCGGACAGGGGGCGAGTACAATGAGCAGTTCTTC
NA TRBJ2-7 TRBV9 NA CASSVGNGAAYEQYF TGTGCCAGCAGCGTAGGTAACGGAGCAGCCTACGAGCAGTACTTC
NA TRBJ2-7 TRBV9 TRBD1 CASSVGGQGFYEQYF TGTGCCAGCAGCGTAGGTGGACAGGGATTTTACGAGCAGTACTTC
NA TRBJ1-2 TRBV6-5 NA CASSVGEGYGYTF TGTGCCAGCAGTGTAGGGGAGGGGTATGGCTACACCTTC
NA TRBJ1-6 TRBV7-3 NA CASSERAGSPLHF TGTGCCAGCAGCGAGAGGGCAGGCTCACCCCTCCACTTT
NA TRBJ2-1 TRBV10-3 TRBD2 CAISETFSGSPYNEQFF TGTGCCATCAGTGAGACATTTAGCGGGAGCCCCTACAATGAGCAGTTCTTC
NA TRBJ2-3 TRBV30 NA CAWSSGHYGDTQYF TGTGCCTGGAGTTCTGGCCACTATGGGGATACGCAGTATTTT
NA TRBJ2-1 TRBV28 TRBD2 CASSIPRQGRTSGGRYNEQFF TGTGCCAGCAGTATTCCCCGACAGGGGCGGACTAGCGGGGGTAGGTACAATGAGCAGTTCTTC
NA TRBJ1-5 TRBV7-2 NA CASSLDALGQGQHF TGTGCCAGCAGCTTAGACGCGTTGGGTCAGGGCCAGCATTTT
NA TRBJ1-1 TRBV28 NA CASSSANTEAFF TGTGCCAGCAGTTCCGCCAACACTGAAGCTTTCTTT
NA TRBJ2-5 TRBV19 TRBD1 CASSMVRGETQYF TGTGCCAGTAGTATGGTCAGGGGGGAGACCCAGTACTTC
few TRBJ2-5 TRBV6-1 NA CASSEEGMAQETQYF TGTGCCAGCAGTGAAGAGGGGATGGCGCAAGAGACCCAGTACTTC
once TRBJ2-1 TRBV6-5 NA CASSYWGAYNEQFF TGTGCCAGCAGTTACTGGGGGGCCTACAATGAGCAGTTCTTC
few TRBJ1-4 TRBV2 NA CASSEGHPEKLFF TGTGCCAGCAGTGAAGGACACCCGGAAAAACTGTTTTTT
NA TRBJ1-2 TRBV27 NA CASRVTQRELYGYTF TGTGCCAGCAGAGTGACCCAAAGGGAACTCTATGGCTACACCTTC
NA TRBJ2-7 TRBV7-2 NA CASSSGPGYEQYF TGTGCCAGCTCGTCGGGGCCAGGCTACGAGCAGTACTTC
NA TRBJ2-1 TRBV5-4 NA CASSTAVGALDNEQFF TGTGCCAGCAGCACGGCGGTGGGAGCGTTGGACAATGAGCAGTTCTTC
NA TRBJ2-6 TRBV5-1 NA CASSHTGLGANVLTF TGCGCCAGCAGTCATACAGGGCTCGGGGCCAACGTCCTGACTTTC
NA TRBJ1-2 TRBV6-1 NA CASSESRASPYGYTF TGTGCCAGCAGTGAATCTAGAGCCAGCCCCTATGGCTACACCTTC
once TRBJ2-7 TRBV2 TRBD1 CARRQGYEQYF TGTGCCAGACGACAGGGCTACGAGCAGTACTTC
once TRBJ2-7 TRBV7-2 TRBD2 CASSLGGSTPEQYF TGTGCCAGCAGCTTAGGCGGGAGCACCCCCGAGCAGTACTTC
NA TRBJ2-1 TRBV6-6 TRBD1 CASRGTGWPLYNEQFF TGTGCCAGCAGGGGGACAGGGTGGCCCCTTTACAATGAGCAGTTCTTC
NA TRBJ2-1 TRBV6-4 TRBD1 CASSRGRGRKLGQFF TGTGCCAGCAGTCGGGGCAGGGGGCGCAAATTGGGGCAGTTCTTC
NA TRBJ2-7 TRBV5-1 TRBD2 CASSPGLAGGPGEQYF TGCGCCAGCAGCCCGGGACTAGCGGGAGGGCCGGGAGAGCAGTACTTC
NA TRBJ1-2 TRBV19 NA CASSMGVRVGGYTF TGTGCCAGTAGTATGGGCGTCAGGGTGGGCGGCTACACCTTC
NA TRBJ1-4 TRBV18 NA CASSPGNSGGEKLFF TGTGCCAGCTCACCGGGGAATTCTGGAGGTGAAAAACTGTTTTTT
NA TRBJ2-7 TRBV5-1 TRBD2 CASSLTPERGSSYEQYF TGCGCCAGCAGCTTGACCCCGGAGCGGGGGAGCTCCTACGAGCAGTACTTC
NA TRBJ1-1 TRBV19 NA CASRVDFMNTEAFF TGTGCCAGTAGGGTAGACTTTATGAACACTGAAGCTTTCTTT
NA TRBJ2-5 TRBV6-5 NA CASSPGVPETQYF TGTGCCAGCAGTCCCGGGGTCCCAGAGACCCAGTACTTC
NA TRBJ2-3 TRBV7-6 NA CASSLAGGTVADTQYF TGTGCCAGCAGCTTAGCAGGGGGGACAGTCGCAGATACGCAGTATTTT